Listed below are T cell receptor beta chains from one sample, sequenced in a study of blood T cell repertoires in COVID-19. Sequencing was performed with immunoSEQ multiplex PCR; in TCRdb, only in-frame clones are kept and a portion is missing. The sample contains tens of thousands of clones, about 80% of which appear only once. The sequenced sample consisted of peripheral blood. These receptors were obtained from a man between 65 and 79 years old with acute or convalescent COVID-19. Both conserved end residues are part of each CDR3. The D gene is left open where the match is weak. A clone size is listed for some rows: how often the clone was seen (once, few, many), or a class if it is expanded.

v_call: TRBV5-1
clone_size: once
j_call: TRBJ2-1
d_call: TRBD2
cdr3_length: 15
cdr3_nt: TGCGCCAGCAGCTTGAGGCTAGCGGGAGGCCCAGAGCAGTTCTTC
cdr3_aa: CASSLRLAGGPEQFF

v_call: TRBV7-9
clone_size: few
j_call: TRBJ1-2
d_call: .
cdr3_length: 15
cdr3_nt: TGTGCCAGCAGCTTTTCCCAGGGGACGAACTATGGCTACACCTTC
cdr3_aa: CASSFSQGTNYGYTF

v_call: TRBV7-2
clone_size: .
j_call: TRBJ2-3
d_call: TRBD2
cdr3_length: 16
cdr3_nt: TGTGCCAGCAGCCCAGAGGTGGGACTAGTCACAGATACGCAGTATTTT
cdr3_aa: CASSPEVGLVTDTQYF

v_call: TRBV29-1
clone_size: once
j_call: TRBJ2-2
d_call: .
cdr3_length: 15
cdr3_nt: TGCAGCGCCTACACAGGGCTCGGGGACACCGGGGAGCTGTTTTTT
cdr3_aa: CSAYTGLGDTGELFF

v_call: TRBV19
clone_size: once
j_call: TRBJ2-7
d_call: .
cdr3_length: 13
cdr3_nt: TGTGCCAGTATTGGTCGCGACAGACATCAGCAGTACTTC
cdr3_aa: CASIGRDRHQQYF

v_call: TRBV19
clone_size: .
j_call: TRBJ1-5
d_call: .
cdr3_length: 14
cdr3_nt: TGTGCCAGTAGTATTGGGAGAGGGAATCAGCCCCAGCATTTT
cdr3_aa: CASSIGRGNQPQHF

v_call: TRBV5-6
clone_size: few
j_call: TRBJ2-6
d_call: TRBD1
cdr3_length: 17
cdr3_nt: TGTGCCAGCAGCTTAGGGACAGGGGGGTCTGGGGCCAACGTCCTGACTTTC
cdr3_aa: CASSLGTGGSGANVLTF

v_call: TRBV27
clone_size: .
j_call: TRBJ2-2
d_call: .
cdr3_length: 14
cdr3_nt: TGTGCCAGCAGTTGGGGCGACACCACCGGGGAGCTGTTTTTT
cdr3_aa: CASSWGDTTGELFF

v_call: TRBV9
clone_size: once
j_call: TRBJ1-1
d_call: .
cdr3_length: 13
cdr3_nt: TGTGCCAGCAGCGTAGATGGGGGGACTGAAGCTTTCTTT
cdr3_aa: CASSVDGGTEAFF

v_call: TRBV4-2
clone_size: .
j_call: TRBJ2-4
d_call: TRBD1
cdr3_length: 15
cdr3_nt: TGTGCCAGCAGCCCGATAGGACAGGGACAAAACATTCAGTACTTC
cdr3_aa: CASSPIGQGQNIQYF

v_call: TRBV11-3
clone_size: few
j_call: TRBJ1-2
d_call: .
cdr3_length: 12
cdr3_nt: TGTGCCAGCAGCCGGGGGTCCTATGGCTACACCTTC
cdr3_aa: CASSRGSYGYTF

v_call: TRBV7-3
clone_size: .
j_call: TRBJ2-3
d_call: .
cdr3_length: 16
cdr3_nt: TGTGCCAGCAGCACCCTCCGTCCGGGATCCACAGATACGCAGTATTTT
cdr3_aa: CASSTLRPGSTDTQYF

v_call: TRBV7-3
clone_size: .
j_call: TRBJ2-1
d_call: TRBD2
cdr3_length: 15
cdr3_nt: TGTGCCAGCACCCCGGGCAGCGGGAGGTTCAATGAGCAGTTCTTC
cdr3_aa: CASTPGSGRFNEQFF

v_call: TRBV6-5
clone_size: .
j_call: TRBJ1-4
d_call: TRBD1
cdr3_length: 14
cdr3_nt: TGTGCCAGCAGCCTTCAGGGGGCCGGTGAAAAACTGTTTTTT
cdr3_aa: CASSLQGAGEKLFF

v_call: TRBV19
clone_size: .
j_call: TRBJ1-5
d_call: .
cdr3_length: 14
cdr3_nt: TGTGCCAGTAGTTCCAGTAATAGCAATCAGCCCCAGCATTTT
cdr3_aa: CASSSSNSNQPQHF

v_call: TRBV7-9
clone_size: once
j_call: TRBJ1-1
d_call: .
cdr3_length: 14
cdr3_nt: TGTGCCAGCAGCCCCTTCGACAGTTACACTGAAGCTTTCTTT
cdr3_aa: CASSPFDSYTEAFF

v_call: TRBV24-1
clone_size: .
j_call: TRBJ2-7
d_call: .
cdr3_length: 13
cdr3_nt: TGTGCCACCAGTGATGAGGTCTCCTACGAGCAGTACTTC
cdr3_aa: CATSDEVSYEQYF

v_call: TRBV9
clone_size: .
j_call: TRBJ1-2
d_call: TRBD1
cdr3_length: 18
cdr3_nt: TGTGCCAGCAGCGTAGCCCGGGACAGGGAGGTTTCGAACTATGGCTACACCTTC
cdr3_aa: CASSVARDREVSNYGYTF

v_call: TRBV7-3
clone_size: few
j_call: TRBJ2-3
d_call: TRBD2
cdr3_length: 16
cdr3_nt: TGTGCCAGCAGCTCCCCCAGCGGGAGAAGCTCAGATACGCAGTATTTT
cdr3_aa: CASSSPSGRSSDTQYF

v_call: TRBV6-6
clone_size: .
j_call: TRBJ2-5
d_call: TRBD2
cdr3_length: 19
cdr3_nt: TGTGCCAGCAGTCCATTCAACTCCGTGGGGGGGGGACTCCAAGAGACCCAGTACTTC
cdr3_aa: CASSPFNSVGGGLQETQYF

v_call: TRBV24-1
clone_size: .
j_call: TRBJ2-2
d_call: .
cdr3_length: 12
cdr3_nt: TGTGCCACCAGCCAGGGCTCCGGGGAGCTGTTTTTT
cdr3_aa: CATSQGSGELFF

v_call: TRBV5-5
clone_size: few
j_call: TRBJ1-2
d_call: TRBD1
cdr3_length: 17
cdr3_nt: TGTGCCAGCAGCTTCAACCGGGACAGGGGGAGAGCCTATGGCTACACCTTC
cdr3_aa: CASSFNRDRGRAYGYTF

v_call: TRBV30
clone_size: .
j_call: TRBJ1-1
d_call: TRBD1
cdr3_length: 13
cdr3_nt: TGTGCCAGGGACAGGGGGATGAACACTGAAGCTTTCTTT
cdr3_aa: CARDRGMNTEAFF

v_call: TRBV15
clone_size: .
j_call: TRBJ1-4
d_call: TRBD1
cdr3_length: 16
cdr3_nt: TGTGCCACCAGCAGAGCGGGACAGGGTAGGGAGGAAAAACTGTTTTTT
cdr3_aa: CATSRAGQGREEKLFF

v_call: TRBV11-2
clone_size: .
j_call: TRBJ1-4
d_call: TRBD1
cdr3_length: 17
cdr3_nt: TGTGCCAGCAGCCGACGGACAGGGGTGACAACTAATGAAAAACTGTTTTTT
cdr3_aa: CASSRRTGVTTNEKLFF

v_call: TRBV11-2
clone_size: .
j_call: TRBJ2-5
d_call: .
cdr3_length: 12
cdr3_nt: TGTGCCAGCAGCTCGAACAGAGAGACCCAGTACTTC
cdr3_aa: CASSSNRETQYF

v_call: TRBV7-3
clone_size: .
j_call: TRBJ2-7
d_call: .
cdr3_length: 15
cdr3_nt: TGTGCCAGCAGCTTAAGTGGGAGTACGGTAGACGAGCAGTACTTC
cdr3_aa: CASSLSGSTVDEQYF

v_call: TRBV6-5
clone_size: .
j_call: TRBJ1-1
d_call: .
cdr3_length: 14
cdr3_nt: TGTGCCAGCAGCTCCTCCAGGGTGTACACTGAAGCTTTCTTT
cdr3_aa: CASSSSRVYTEAFF

v_call: TRBV29-1
clone_size: .
j_call: TRBJ2-1
d_call: TRBD1
cdr3_length: 14
cdr3_nt: TGCAGCGTGAGGACAGGGAGAGGTCGCAATGAGCAGTTCTTC
cdr3_aa: CSVRTGRGRNEQFF

v_call: TRBV4-3
clone_size: .
j_call: TRBJ2-1
d_call: .
cdr3_length: 15
cdr3_nt: TGCGCCAGCACTATAGGGGTGGGAAATTACAATGAGCAGTTCTTC
cdr3_aa: CASTIGVGNYNEQFF

v_call: TRBV27
clone_size: .
j_call: TRBJ1-3
d_call: .
cdr3_length: 17
cdr3_nt: TGTGCCAGCAGTTCCGACAGATACGGTGTCTCTGGAAACACCATATATTTT
cdr3_aa: CASSSDRYGVSGNTIYF

v_call: TRBV9
clone_size: .
j_call: TRBJ2-7
d_call: TRBD2
cdr3_length: 14
cdr3_nt: TGTGCCAGCAGCGTAGTAGCGGGAGCGGGCGAGCAGTACTTC
cdr3_aa: CASSVVAGAGEQYF

v_call: TRBV5-4
clone_size: .
j_call: TRBJ2-5
d_call: TRBD1
cdr3_length: 14
cdr3_nt: TGTGCCAGCAGCTCACAGGGGGCTGGGAAGACCCAGTACTTC
cdr3_aa: CASSSQGAGKTQYF

v_call: TRBV11-2
clone_size: .
j_call: TRBJ1-1
d_call: .
cdr3_length: 13
cdr3_nt: TGTGCCAGCAGCGTGGACTGGAACACTGAAGCTTTCTTT
cdr3_aa: CASSVDWNTEAFF

v_call: TRBV11-2
clone_size: .
j_call: TRBJ2-1
d_call: TRBD2
cdr3_length: 15
cdr3_nt: TGTGCCAGCAGCTTAGGGCTAGCGGGACACAATGAGCAGTTCTTC
cdr3_aa: CASSLGLAGHNEQFF

v_call: TRBV7-9
clone_size: .
j_call: TRBJ1-5
d_call: .
cdr3_length: 14
cdr3_nt: TGTGCCAGCAGCCTGGACAGCCGCAATCAGCCCCAGCATTTT
cdr3_aa: CASSLDSRNQPQHF

v_call: TRBV6-5
clone_size: .
j_call: TRBJ2-1
d_call: TRBD2
cdr3_length: 16
cdr3_nt: TGTGCCAGCAGTTATCGGGGGGAGAGATCCTACAATGAGCAGTTCTTC
cdr3_aa: CASSYRGERSYNEQFF

v_call: TRBV6-2/TRBV6-3
clone_size: .
j_call: TRBJ1-5
d_call: .
cdr3_length: 16
cdr3_nt: TGTGCCAGCAGTTACTCGGGGCAGGGTAGCAATCAGCCCCAGCATTTT
cdr3_aa: CASSYSGQGSNQPQHF

v_call: TRBV21-1
clone_size: .
j_call: TRBJ2-7
d_call: .
cdr3_length: 24
cdr3_nt: TGTGCCAGCAGCAAAGATAGAGGCCTAGCGGGAGATTTCAACGATTTTCGTTCTACCTACGAGCAGTACTTC
cdr3_aa: CASSKDRGLAGDFNDFRSTYEQYF

v_call: TRBV9
clone_size: .
j_call: TRBJ2-2
d_call: .
cdr3_length: 15
cdr3_nt: TGTGCCAGCAGCCGAGCTACTTCGAACACCGGGGAGCTGTTTTTT
cdr3_aa: CASSRATSNTGELFF

v_call: TRBV6-5
clone_size: .
j_call: TRBJ2-1
d_call: .
cdr3_length: 11
cdr3_nt: TGTGCCACAAAAGCCTGGAATGAGCAGTTCTTC
cdr3_aa: CATKAWNEQFF

v_call: TRBV11-3
clone_size: .
j_call: TRBJ2-3
d_call: TRBD2
cdr3_length: 15
cdr3_nt: TGTGCCAGCAGCCCCCAAACTAGCGGGACAGATACGCAGTATTTT
cdr3_aa: CASSPQTSGTDTQYF

v_call: TRBV10-3
clone_size: .
j_call: TRBJ1-1
d_call: TRBD1
cdr3_length: 14
cdr3_nt: TGTGCCATCGTCTCCGGGACAGGGAAGACTGAAGCTTTCTTT
cdr3_aa: CAIVSGTGKTEAFF

v_call: TRBV2
clone_size: .
j_call: TRBJ1-6
d_call: .
cdr3_length: 13
cdr3_nt: TGTGCCAGCAGTGCCGAGATCAATTCACCCCTCCACTTT
cdr3_aa: CASSAEINSPLHF

v_call: TRBV2
clone_size: .
j_call: TRBJ2-5
d_call: .
cdr3_length: 17
cdr3_nt: TGTGCCAGCAGACCTCTCAGCGGGGACATATTCCTGGAGACCCAGTACTTC
cdr3_aa: CASRPLSGDIFLETQYF

v_call: TRBV20-1
clone_size: .
j_call: TRBJ2-5
d_call: .
cdr3_length: 11
cdr3_nt: TGCAGTGCTGGCCCTTCAGAGACCCAGTACTTC
cdr3_aa: CSAGPSETQYF

v_call: TRBV5-1
clone_size: .
j_call: TRBJ1-6
d_call: TRBD1
cdr3_length: 16
cdr3_nt: TGCGCCAGCAGCTTGGCCGGGGACAGGGAGTATTCACCCCTCCACTTT
cdr3_aa: CASSLAGDREYSPLHF

v_call: TRBV28
clone_size: .
j_call: TRBJ1-1
d_call: TRBD1
cdr3_length: 13
cdr3_nt: TGTGCCAGCAGCCCAGGGGGCCCGTCTTCTGCTTTCTTT
cdr3_aa: CASSPGGPSSAFF

v_call: TRBV6-2/TRBV6-3
clone_size: .
j_call: TRBJ2-3
d_call: TRBD2
cdr3_length: 16
cdr3_nt: TGTGCCAGCAGTTACGGGACTAGTCATCAAGCAGATACGCAGTATTTT
cdr3_aa: CASSYGTSHQADTQYF

v_call: TRBV5-1
clone_size: .
j_call: TRBJ2-1
d_call: TRBD1
cdr3_length: 15
cdr3_nt: TGCGCCAGCAGCTTGTCCCGGACAGGGTTCAATGAGCAGTTCTTC
cdr3_aa: CASSLSRTGFNEQFF

v_call: TRBV10-1
clone_size: .
j_call: TRBJ2-1
d_call: .
cdr3_length: 16
cdr3_nt: TGCGCCAGCAGTGAGTCGTTGGGGCTAAGAGACAATGAGCAGTTCTTC
cdr3_aa: CASSESLGLRDNEQFF

v_call: TRBV7-6
clone_size: .
j_call: TRBJ2-3
d_call: .
cdr3_length: 16
cdr3_nt: TGTGCCAGCAGCTCTCGACTAGGGAGAGAAACAGATACGCAGTATTTT
cdr3_aa: CASSSRLGRETDTQYF

v_call: TRBV7-2
clone_size: .
j_call: TRBJ2-3
d_call: TRBD2
cdr3_length: 15
cdr3_nt: TGTGCCAGTGCTACGACGCGGGAGGCGAAAGATACGCAGTATTTT
cdr3_aa: CASATTREAKDTQYF

v_call: TRBV2
clone_size: few
j_call: TRBJ1-5
d_call: TRBD1
cdr3_length: 17
cdr3_nt: TGTGCCAGCAGGGGGACAGGGGGCGTACAGAGCAATCAGCCCCAGCATTTT
cdr3_aa: CASRGTGGVQSNQPQHF

v_call: TRBV5-1
clone_size: once
j_call: TRBJ2-1
d_call: TRBD1
cdr3_length: 17
cdr3_nt: TGCGCCAGCAGCTTGGGGCCGGGACAGGGGGTTTACAATGAGCAGTTCTTC
cdr3_aa: CASSLGPGQGVYNEQFF